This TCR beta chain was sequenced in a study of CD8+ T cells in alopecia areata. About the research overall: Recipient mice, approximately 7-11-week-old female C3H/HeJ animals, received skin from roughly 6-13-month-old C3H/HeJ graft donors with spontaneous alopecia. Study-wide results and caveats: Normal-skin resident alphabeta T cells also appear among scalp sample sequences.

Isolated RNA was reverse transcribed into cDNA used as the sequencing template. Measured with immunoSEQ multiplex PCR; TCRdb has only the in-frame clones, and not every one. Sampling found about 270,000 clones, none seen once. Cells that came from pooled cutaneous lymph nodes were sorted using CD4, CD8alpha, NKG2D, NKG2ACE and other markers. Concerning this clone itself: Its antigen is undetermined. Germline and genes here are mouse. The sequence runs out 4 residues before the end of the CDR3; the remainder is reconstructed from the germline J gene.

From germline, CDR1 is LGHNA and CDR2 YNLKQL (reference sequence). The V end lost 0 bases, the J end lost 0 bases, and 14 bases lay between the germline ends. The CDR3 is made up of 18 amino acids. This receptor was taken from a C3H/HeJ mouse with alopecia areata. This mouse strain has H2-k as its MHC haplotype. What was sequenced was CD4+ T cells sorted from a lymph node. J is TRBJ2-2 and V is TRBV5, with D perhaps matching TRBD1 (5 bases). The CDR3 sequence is CASSQDGRVFANTGQLYF. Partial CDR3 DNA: TGTGCCAGCAGCCAAGACGGCAGGGTGTTTGCAAACACCGGG.